The TCR beta chain under discussion was sequenced for a study of cytomegalovirus exposure and HLA in healthy donors. General study points: Later analysis associated a missense DCLRE1C variant with TCR beta V- and J-gene trimming. Confirmation in vitro established that a few CMV-associated chains were specific for CMV antigens.

This clone was recorded a few times. Its antigen is unknown. Germline CDR1 MNHNY, CDR2 SVGAGI (reference sequence). The CDR3 sequence is 13 residues long. V lost 0 bases and J lost 3, with 5 bases in between. PCR was performed using 60 Vbeta and 13 Jbeta primers. Measured with immunoSEQ multiplex PCR; TCRdb has only the in-frame clones, and not every one. The sample has 58,000 or so clones, around 80% seen once. This TCR was recovered from a woman in her 40s in good health and CMV-seropositive. This chain joins TRBV6-6 and TRBJ1-1; D is ambiguous. Sequencing was carried out using PBMCs. The CDR3 reads CASSYSEYTEAFF. CDR3 bases: TGTGCCAGCAGTTACTCCGAGTACACTGAAGCTTTCTTT.